A selection of T cell receptor beta chains follows, all from one sample in a study of blood T cell repertoires in COVID-19. Here immunoSEQ multiplex PCR was the method, and the copy in TCRdb shows in-frame clones only, minus some. This table has around 230,000 clones, roughly 87% appearing once. Sequencing input: peripheral blood. Receptor source: a man aged 60 to 75 who had recovered from COVID-19. The CDR3 runs from the conserved cysteine through the conserved F or W. The D gene is left open where the match is weak. The size entry is marked missing in some rows and otherwise reads once, few, many or a size class.

>TRBV24-1|NA|once|TRBJ1-1
CATSDAGDTEAFF
TGTGCCACCAGTGATGCGGGGGACACTGAAGCTTTCTTT
>TRBV6-5|TRBD1|many|TRBJ2-7
CASKDRTYEQYF
TGTGCCAGCAAGGACAGGACCTACGAGCAGTACTTC
>TRBV11-2|TRBD1|NA|TRBJ1-2
CASSVGTGDFYYGYTF
TGTGCCAGCAGCGTGGGGACAGGAGATTTTTACTATGGCTACACCTTC
>TRBV9|NA|NA|TRBJ2-3
CASSVQTGSTDTQYF
TGTGCCAGCAGCGTCCAGACAGGTAGCACAGATACGCAGTATTTT
>TRBV19|NA|NA|TRBJ2-1
CASTKETGWSSYNEQFF
TGTGCCAGTACCAAAGAGACGGGGTGGAGCTCCTACAATGAGCAGTTCTTC
>TRBV18|NA|NA|TRBJ1-2
CASSPDSYGYTF
TGTGCCAGCTCACCAGACAGCTATGGCTACACCTTC
>TRBV3-1/TRBV3-2|NA|NA|TRBJ1-4
CASSRSGPGREKLFF
TGTGCCAGCAGCCGCTCCGGTCCCGGGAGGGAAAAACTGTTTTTT
>TRBV24-1|TRBD1|NA|TRBJ1-1
CATSERTGGARAFF
TGTGCCACCAGTGAAAGGACAGGGGGCGCGAGGGCTTTCTTT
>TRBV4-2|NA|NA|TRBJ1-4
CASSQALGGAETNEKLFF
TGTGCCAGCAGCCAAGCTCTGGGGGGGGCGGAAACTAATGAAAAACTGTTTTTT
>TRBV21-1|NA|NA|TRBJ2-7
CASSPRGEGRPYEQYF
TGTGCCAGCAGCCCCCGCGGAGAGGGAAGGCCCTACGAGCAGTACTTC
>TRBV3-1/TRBV3-2|NA|few|TRBJ2-2
CASSRGQSSGELFF
TGTGCCAGCAGCCGCGGACAGTCATCCGGGGAGCTGTTTTTT
>TRBV14|TRBD1|many|TRBJ2-7
CASNGQGLFYEQYF
TGTGCCAGCAACGGACAGGGGCTTTTCTACGAGCAGTACTTC
>TRBV7-2|NA|NA|TRBJ1-6
CASTVSTQGSAPLHF
TGTGCCAGCACCGTCAGTACTCAGGGGTCGGCTCCCCTCCACTTT
>TRBV5-1|NA|NA|TRBJ1-2
CASSLLGQGDYGYTF
TGCGCCAGCAGCTTGCTTGGGCAGGGTGACTATGGCTACACCTTC
>TRBV4-2|TRBD1|NA|TRBJ1-2
CASSHGDRWDYGYTF
TGTGCCAGCAGCCATGGGGACAGGTGGGACTATGGCTACACCTTC
>TRBV10-3|TRBD1|few|TRBJ1-1
CAISKGQLNTEAFF
TGTGCCATCAGTAAGGGACAGCTGAACACTGAAGCTTTCTTT
>TRBV18|NA|once|TRBJ2-1
CASSLTATPGNEQFF
TGTGCCAGCTCCCTGACAGCAACCCCTGGGAATGAGCAGTTCTTC
>TRBV2|NA|NA|TRBJ2-3
CASTKQGASTDTQYF
TGTGCCAGCACGAAGCAGGGCGCTAGCACAGATACGCAGTATTTT
>TRBV19|TRBD1|NA|TRBJ1-2
CASTPRTGDTANYGYTF
TGTGCCAGTACCCCGAGGACAGGGGACACAGCTAACTATGGCTACACCTTC
>TRBV2|TRBD2|NA|TRBJ2-3
CASRVAGLLITDTQYF
TGTGCCAGCAGAGTAGCGGGGCTCCTAATCACAGATACGCAGTATTTT
>TRBV6-1|TRBD1|NA|TRBJ1-5
CASSGGQGGNWQPQHF
TGTGCCAGCAGTGGGGGACAGGGCGGCAACTGGCAGCCCCAGCATTTT
>TRBV30|TRBD2|NA|TRBJ2-4
CAWSVRSAGGDIQYF
TGTGCCTGGAGTGTACGATCGGCGGGGGGCGACATTCAGTACTTC
>TRBV19|NA|NA|TRBJ1-1
CASSNWQNTEAFF
TGTGCCAGTAGTAATTGGCAGAACACTGAAGCTTTCTTT
>TRBV6-1|NA|NA|TRBJ1-5
CASSDRAGRAQHF
TGTGCCAGCAGTGATAGGGCAGGGAGGGCCCAGCATTTT
>TRBV24-1|NA|NA|TRBJ2-3
CATSDKDPGEGTQYF
TGTGCCACCAGTGATAAAGACCCCGGGGAAGGTACGCAGTATTTT
>TRBV6-1|NA|NA|TRBJ1-3
CASSEAAELLGNTIYF
TGTGCCAGCAGTGAAGCAGCGGAATTACTTGGAAACACCATATATTTT
>TRBV7-9|TRBD1|NA|TRBJ2-7
CASRSAGTGYEQYF
TGTGCCAGCAGATCAGCCGGGACAGGTTACGAGCAGTACTTC
>TRBV6-5|NA|NA|TRBJ1-5
CASSLGGRNQPQHF
TGTGCCAGCAGTTTGGGGGGGCGAAATCAGCCCCAGCATTTT
>TRBV19|TRBD1|NA|TRBJ2-7
CASRAPGTGLYEQYF
TGTGCCAGTAGGGCCCCCGGGACAGGACTCTACGAGCAGTACTTC
>TRBV7-7|TRBD1|NA|TRBJ1-6
CASSAPGTENSPLHF
TGTGCCAGCAGCGCCCCCGGGACAGAGAATTCACCCCTCCACTTT
>TRBV18|TRBD2|NA|TRBJ2-1
CASSQDFLTSGRDEQFF
TGTGCCAGCTCACAAGACTTTTTGACTAGCGGTCGGGATGAGCAGTTCTTC
>TRBV6-5|TRBD1|NA|TRBJ2-7
CASSRDRASPFEQYF
TGTGCCAGCAGCCGTGACAGGGCATCCCCCTTCGAGCAGTACTTC
>TRBV24-1|NA|NA|TRBJ2-2
CATSDFPNTGELFF
TGTGCCACCAGTGATTTTCCTAACACCGGGGAGCTGTTTTTT
>TRBV6-5|TRBD2|NA|TRBJ2-2
CASTRLAGGVGELFF
TGTGCCAGCACCCGACTAGCGGGGGGTGTCGGGGAGCTGTTTTTT
>TRBV6-6|TRBD2|NA|TRBJ2-2
CASIASGGMGGELFF
TGTGCCAGCATCGCTAGCGGGGGAATGGGCGGGGAGCTGTTTTTT
>TRBV12-5|TRBD1|NA|TRBJ1-1
CASGLVISRGMNTEAFF
TGTGCTAGTGGTTTGGTAATCTCCAGGGGGATGAACACTGAAGCTTTCTTT
>TRBV2|TRBD2|NA|TRBJ2-2
CASQDGGGTGELFF
TGTGCCAGCCAGGACGGCGGGGGAACCGGGGAGCTGTTTTTT
>TRBV5-1|TRBD1|few|TRBJ1-1
CASSLFPGQGSEAFF
TGCGCCAGCAGCTTGTTTCCAGGACAGGGAAGTGAAGCTTTCTTT
>TRBV28|NA|NA|TRBJ1-5
CASSSNRGKGPQHF
TGTGCCAGCAGCTCCAACCGGGGAAAAGGGCCCCAGCATTTT
>TRBV6-2/TRBV6-3|NA|NA|TRBJ1-1
CASSPRTAINTEAFF
TGTGCCAGCAGTCCCAGGACAGCCATCAACACTGAAGCTTTCTTT
>TRBV12-3/TRBV12-4|NA|NA|TRBJ1-5
CASMGTSNQPQHF
TGTGCCAGCATGGGGACTTCCAATCAGCCCCAGCATTTT
>TRBV7-9|NA|NA|TRBJ1-5
CASSSSGGNQPQHF
TGTGCCAGCAGCTCTTCCGGGGGCAATCAGCCCCAGCATTTT
>TRBV5-1|TRBD1|NA|TRBJ2-1
CASSSDRWEQFF
TGCGCCAGCAGCTCGGACAGGTGGGAGCAGTTCTTC
>TRBV6-1|NA|NA|TRBJ1-5
CASSDAGGNQPQHF
TGTGCCAGCAGTGACGCCGGGGGGAATCAGCCCCAGCATTTT
>TRBV28|NA|NA|TRBJ1-4
CASSPFDGLEKLFF
TGTGCCAGCAGTCCCTTCGACGGACTTGAAAAACTGTTTTTT
>TRBV6-1|TRBD1|few|TRBJ1-1
CASSDNRGRGTEAFF
TGTGCCAGCAGTGATAACAGGGGGCGGGGGACTGAAGCTTTCTTT
>TRBV2|TRBD2|few|TRBJ2-2
CASSITSGKNTGELFF
TGTGCCAGCAGTATAACTAGCGGGAAGAACACCGGGGAGCTGTTTTTT
>TRBV13|TRBD1|NA|TRBJ2-2
CASSQGTVNTGELFF
TGTGCCAGCAGTCAGGGGACAGTTAACACCGGGGAGCTGTTTTTT
>TRBV7-9|NA|NA|TRBJ1-2
CAVSPIANYGYTF
TGTGCAGTTTCCCCGATCGCGAACTATGGCTACACCTTC
>TRBV20-1|NA|NA|TRBJ1-1
CSARNTEAFF
TGCAGTGCCAGGAACACTGAAGCTTTCTTT
>TRBV7-8|TRBD1|NA|TRBJ2-1
CASSQRTGHYNEQFF
TGTGCCAGCAGCCAGCGGACAGGCCACTACAATGAGCAGTTCTTC
>TRBV10-3|NA|NA|TRBJ2-3
CAISEQQGTDTQYF
TGTGCCATCAGTGAGCAGCAGGGAACAGATACGCAGTATTTT
>TRBV19|NA|few|TRBJ1-4
CASRHNRAATNEKLFF
TGTGCCAGTAGGCATAACAGGGCCGCAACTAATGAAAAACTGTTTTTT
>TRBV4-1|NA|once|TRBJ1-2
CASSLRARGDGYTF
TGCGCCAGCAGCCTTCGGGCTCGGGGAGATGGCTACACCTTC
>TRBV6-6|NA|NA|TRBJ1-4
CASSYLREGNEKLFF
TGTGCCAGCAGTTACTTACGGGAGGGAAATGAAAAACTGTTTTTT
>TRBV28|TRBD1|NA|TRBJ2-2
CASSTPSDRGAGELFF
TGTGCCAGCAGCACCCCCTCGGACAGGGGCGCCGGGGAGCTGTTTTTT
>TRBV29-1|NA|once|TRBJ2-5
CSVVGGGWETQYF
TGCAGCGTTGTAGGCGGGGGCTGGGAGACCCAGTACTTC